This T cell receptor (beta chain) comes out of a study of blood T cell repertoires in COVID-19. Study as a whole: PBMCs, B-cell-depleted T cells, or T cells were the source of the cDNA or gDNA that made up the material.

Seattle-derived patients entered the study during active infection and were followed longitudinally. The authors' processing: The assay estimated nucleated cells by amplifying reference gene primers. The data were produced by immunoSEQ multiplex PCR, yet TCRdb's version contains in-frame clones alone and is incomplete. V and J calls and clone size are as listed in that table; D and trimming were resolved from the DNA. The profile shows 300,000 to 400,000 clones, approximately 90% of them singletons. This CDR3 is 13 amino acids long. Germline V gene data show CDR1 as LGHDT and CDR2 as YNNKEL (reference sequence). Deletions cut 4 bases from V and 6 bases from J, with 10 bases between.

The genes are TRBV3-1 (or the pseudogene TRBV3-2) and TRBJ2-1, with unresolved D. Specimen: peripheral blood. The TCR originated in a man aged 30-40 years with COVID-19, enrolled during active disease. CDR3 amino acids: CASSLGGPNEQFF. Here the CDR3 DNA reads TGTGCCAGCAGCCTCGGCGGTCCCAATGAGCAGTTCTTC.